Following are 8 T cell receptor beta chains from one sample sequenced in a study of cytomegalovirus exposure and HLA in healthy donors. The PCR made use of 60 Vbeta and 13 Jbeta primers. Sequencing was performed with immunoSEQ multiplex PCR; in TCRdb, only in-frame clones are kept and a portion is missing. Its clone listing holds about 79,000 clones. Sequenced input: PBMCs. The receptors shown here come from a man between 25 and 39 years old in good health and CMV-seronegative.

V usage is TRBV4-1 and J usage is TRBJ2-1; 10 nucleotides line up with TRBD2. CDR3 length: 18 residues. Germline V gives CDR1 MGHRA, CDR2 YSYEKL. Germline trimming cut 6 bases from V and 2 bases from J; bases unmatched to any gene: 13. CDR3 in amino acids: CASRTNKGLAETYNEQFF. In DNA form, the CDR3 reads TGCGCCAGCAGAACTAACAAAGGACTAGCGGAAACCTACAATGAGCAGTTCTTC.

This chain links TRBV6-5 with TRBJ2-7; D may be TRBD1 (6 bases). V dropped 7 bases and J dropped 7 bases, with 11 bases sitting between them. From germline, CDR1 is MNHEY and CDR2 SVGAGI. CDR3 size: 11 residues. CDR3 residues: CASTRGGEQYF. In DNA form, the CDR3 reads TGTGCCAGCACCAGGGGCGGGGAGCAGTACTTC.

This chain connects TRBV5-8 to TRBJ2-6; the match to TRBD1 covers 10 bases. Germline-derived CDR1 and CDR2 are SGHTS and YDEGEE. V lost 10 bases and J lost 0; bases outside the gene matches: 13. This CDR3 comprises 18 residues. In nucleotides, the CDR3 is TGTGCCCCCAGCGTATTGACAGGGGGCCCCTCTGGGGCCAACGTCCTGACTTTC. Protein product: CAPSVLTGGPSGANVLTF.

The J gene is TRBJ1-5, the V gene TRBV29-1, with 7 bases fitting TRBD1. Germline CDR1 and CDR2: SQVTM and ANQGSEA. The trim removed 6 bases at V and 7 bases at J, leaving 3 bases unmatched. The CDR3 loop spans 11 amino acids. CDR3 protein: CSVGQTQPQHF. The CDR3 nucleotides read TGCAGCGTGGGACAGACCCAGCCCCAGCATTTT.

V and J are TRBV6-5 and TRBJ1-5, with 7 positions matching TRBD1. Per the germline V gene, CDR1 is MNHEY and CDR2 is SVGAGI. Unmatched junction bases numbered 7, after V lost 6 bases and J lost 2 bases. The CDR3 spans 15 residues. CDR3 amino acids: CASSFRGSGNQPQHF. The CDR3 coding sequence is TGTGCCAGCAGCTTCAGGGGGTCGGGCAATCAGCCCCAGCATTTT.

The chain combines TRBV5-6 with TRBJ1-5; unclear D gene. Germline CDR1 SGHDT, CDR2 YYEEEE. Trimming cost V 0 bases and J 2 bases, with 9 bases left between them. The CDR3 has 15 amino acids. Written as DNA, the CDR3 is TGTGCCAGCAGCTTGGGCCCTATGGGCAATCAGCCCCAGCATTTT. It encodes CASSLGPMGNQPQHF.

The chain employs TRBV19 and TRBJ1-5; D unresolved. The CDR3 is 12 residues long. Trimming stripped 7 bases from V and 1 base from J, with 5 bases between. Per germline, CDR1 LNHDA and CDR2 SQIVND (reference sequence). CDR3 DNA: TGTGCCAGTACCCTCAGCAATCAGCCCCAGCATTTT. Its protein is CASTLSNQPQHF.

The V and J genes are TRBV7-9 and TRBJ1-1, with D tentatively TRBD1 (6 bases). Trimming shortened V by 6 bases and J by 8 bases, and 10 bases separated the two germline ends. Looked up from germline, CDR1 is SEHNR and CDR2 is FQNEAQ (reference sequence). This CDR3 has 11 amino acids. The chain's CDR3 is CASRQDSEAFF. Here the CDR3 DNA reads TGTGCCAGCAGGCAGGACAGCGAAGCTTTCTTT.